This T cell receptor (beta chain) was sequenced in a study of blood T cell repertoires in COVID-19. Study background: The samples span acute and convalescent COVID-19 from the United States, Italy and Spain. Nucleic acid was either cDNA or gDNA, and it came from T cells, B-cell-depleted T cells, or PBMCs.

The CDR3 contains 16 residues. Per the germline V gene, CDR1 is MNHNS and CDR2 is SASEGT. Unmatched junction bases numbered 4, after V lost 2 bases and J lost 3 bases. In the source study's methods: Researchers report that nucleated cell counts were estimated from reference gene primer amplification. This table comes from immunoSEQ multiplex PCR, and its TCRdb copy is limited to in-frame clones, with some not included. V and J calls and clone size are those listed in that table; D and trimming were worked out from the DNA. This sample has about 100,000 clones, with 70% to 85% found just once. Sample: peripheral blood. The chain uses TRBV6-1 and TRBJ2-3, with 11 bases aligning to TRBD2. The source is a woman aged 60 to 75 with acute or convalescent COVID-19. For the CDR3, the DNA is TGTGCCAGCAGTGAAACCCTAGCGGGGGGAACAGATACGCAGTATTTT. Translation: CASSETLAGGTDTQYF.